The following is a T cell receptor beta chain sequence with its context. The junction departs from the called germline gene at one end, perhaps through a read error. Profiling relied on immunoSEQ multiplex PCR, and the TCRdb table lists in-frame clones only, not all of them. The sample includes 110,000 to 150,000 clones, around nine tenths seen only once; the top ten take about 5.6%. The data derive from a study of blood T cell repertoires in COVID-19. Germline CDR1 SSHAT, CDR2 FNYEAQ (reference sequence). The CDR3 is 15 amino acids. The TCR comes from a human donor in a cohort sampled during active COVID-19. The chain links TRBV7-7 to TRBJ1-1; 8 bases match TRBD1. The specimen sequenced was peripheral blood. CDR3 nucleotides: TGTGCTAGCAGCTTAGTCGACAGGGGCCACACTGAAGCTTTCTTT. Protein: CASSLVDRGHTEAFF.